These 27 T cell receptor beta chains were all obtained from the same sample, sequenced in a study of T cell responses to AZD1222 COVID-19 vaccine. Using immunoSEQ multiplex PCR, the repertoire was profiled, and TCRdb retains in-frame clones only, with some absent. Of just over 30,000 clones listed, more than 75% are singletons. Sequenced material: peripheral blood, taken 28 days after the second AZD1222 dose. Receptors originate from an adult who received the AZD1222 COVID-19 vaccine.

V is TRBV23-1 and J is TRBJ1-5; 9 bases are a match to TRBD1. Being an ORF, TRBV23-1 has a function that is uncertain. J was trimmed by 4 bases and V by 0 bases; bases with no gene match: 13. CDR3 size: 19 residues. The CDR3 region is CASSQSKEGPGQGNQPQHF. The CDR3 DNA follows: TGCGCCAGCAGTCAATCTAAGGAGGGACCGGGACAGGGAAATCAGCCCCAGCATTTT.

V and J are TRBV9 and TRBJ2-7; perhaps TRBD1 as D (6 bases). Germline CDR1 SGDLS, CDR2 YYNGEE. The CDR3 runs to 14 residues. V lost 2 bases to trimming and J lost 6 bases, with 15 bases between them. The CDR3 bases are TGTGCCAGCAGCGTTGACCAGGGCAGGGGCGAGCAGTACTTC. Translation gives CASSVDQGRGEQYF.

The rearrangement links TRBV3-1 (or the pseudogene TRBV3-2) to TRBJ2-2; D possibly uses TRBD1 or TRBD2 (5 bases each). The CDR3 contains 15 residues. The germline V gene has CDR1 LGHDT and CDR2 YNNKEL (reference sequence). V lost 3 bases to trimming and J lost 1 base, with 9 bases between them. In nucleotides, the CDR3 is TGTGCCAGCAGCCAGGGACGGCTGAACACCGGGGAGCTGTTTTTT. This codes for CASSQGRLNTGELFF.

The rearrangement links TRBV25-1 to TRBJ1-1, with D possibly being TRBD1 (5 bases). Germline V gene lookup returns CDR1 MGHDK and CDR2 SYGVNS. This CDR3 contains 14 residues. With 3 bases removed from V and 0 bases from J, the gap between germline ends came to 8 bases. The CDR3 here is CASSEGTVNTEAFF. DNA of the CDR3: TGTGCCAGCAGTGAGGGGACTGTGAACACTGAAGCTTTCTTT. The full variable domain, its missing parts supplied by reference TRBV25-1 and TRBJ1-1, is EADIYQTPRYLVIGTGKKITLECSQTMGHDKMYWYQQDPGMELHLIHYSYGVNSTEKGDLSSESTVSRIRTEHFPLTLESARPSHTSQYLCASSEGTVNTEAFFGQGTRLTVV.

Only one count was recorded for this clone. The rearrangement uses TRBV5-1 and TRBJ1-1; maybe TRBD1 (5 bases). V was cut by 0 bases and J by 0 bases, with 15 bases left in between. This CDR3 has 17 amino acids. Germline values: CDR1 SGHRS, CDR2 YFSETQ. The CDR3 reads CASSLAGRGIMNTEAFF. As DNA, the CDR3 is TGCGCCAGCAGCTTGGCCGGGAGGGGCATCATGAACACTGAAGCTTTCTTT.

The chain uses TRBV5-1 and TRBJ2-1, with 9 bases fitting TRBD2. The germline V gene encodes CDR1 SGHRS and CDR2 YFSETQ. The CDR3 loop spans 15 amino acids. With 0 bases clipped from V and 9 bases from J, the junction kept 7 bases outside the gene matches. The CDR3 spells CASSLVPSGEGEQFF. The CDR3 coding sequence is TGCGCCAGCAGCTTGGTCCCTAGCGGGGAGGGTGAGCAGTTCTTC.

The chain employs TRBV18 and TRBJ1-1, with no clear D. Looked up from germline, CDR1 is KGHSH and CDR2 is LQKENI. V gave up 3 bases and J gave up 7 bases, with 12 bases separating them. The length of the CDR3 is 13 residues. The CDR3 region has the DNA TGTGCCAGCTCACCGGAACAGCGAGGTGAAGCTTTCTTT. This translates into CASSPEQRGEAFF. Using reference TRBV18 and TRBJ1-1 for the parts outside the CDR3, the full variable domain is NAGVMQNPRHLVRRRGQEARLRCSPMKGHSHVYWYRQLPEEGLKFMVYLQKENIIDESGMPKERFSAEFPKEGPSILRIQQVVRGDSAAYFCASSPEQRGEAFFGQGTRLTVV.

This chain connects TRBV6-2 or TRBV6-3 to TRBJ2-7, with 10 bases lining up with TRBD1. The germline V gene encodes CDR1 MNHEY and CDR2 SVGEGT. CDR3 length: 16 amino acids. Trimming removed 5 bases from V and 4 bases from J; junction bases left unmatched: 11. The CDR3 bases are TGTGCCAGCAGTCAAACTCCGGGACAGGGGAGTTACGAGCAGTACTTC. Protein: CASSQTPGQGSYEQYF.

V and J are TRBV18 and TRBJ1-2; no definite D call. Germline CDR1 and CDR2: KGHSH and LQKENI. The CDR3 spans 12 residues. V dropped 3 bases and J dropped 3 bases, with 5 bases sitting between them. CDR3 DNA sequence: TGTGCCAGCTCACCCTTGTACTATGGCTACACCTTC. Translating gives CASSPLYYGYTF.

This clone is a singleton in its sample. The chain links TRBV4-3 to TRBJ1-1; 7 positions match TRBD1. CDR1 is LGHNA and CDR2 is YSLEER in the germline V gene. The CDR3 is made up of 15 amino acids. V was clipped by 1 base and J by 0 bases; unmatched bases: 2. CDR3: CASSQAGGMNTEAFF. CDR3 nucleotide sequence: TGCGCCAGCAGCCAAGCAGGGGGGATGAACACTGAAGCTTTCTTT.

The chain is built from TRBV6-2 or TRBV6-3 and TRBJ2-7, with TRBD1 matching 10 bases. Germline V gene sequence: CDR1 MNHEY, CDR2 SVGEGT. The junction had 8 bases not matched to a gene; V was cut back by 6 bases and J by 3 bases. This CDR3 is 15 amino acids long. The CDR3 region is CASSDSGTGDYEQYF. DNA for the CDR3: TGTGCCAGCAGCGACTCCGGGACAGGGGACTACGAGCAGTACTTC.

V is TRBV7-9 and J is TRBJ2-7, with D maybe TRBD2 (6 bases). Deletions cut 5 bases from V and 7 bases from J, with 21 bases between. CDR1 and CDR2 (germline): SEHNR, FQNEAQ (reference sequence). CDR3 length equals 15 residues. CDR3 in DNA: TGTGCCAGCAGCGCGGATAGGAGGGGACGACGGGAGCAGTACTTC. It translates to CASSADRRGRREQYF.

This sequence joins TRBV28 and TRBJ1-1; a weak D match, TRBD1 (5 bases). Germline V gives CDR1 MDHEN, CDR2 SYDVKM. This CDR3 is built from 15 residues. V was pared by 7 bases and J by 6 bases, with 21 bases between. CDR3 in amino acids: CASTPGSGPMAEAFF. CDR3 DNA sequence: TGTGCCAGCACCCCTGGGTCAGGGCCCATGGCTGAAGCTTTCTTT.

The chain is built from TRBV6-2 or TRBV6-3 and TRBJ2-3, with TRBD1 matching 10 bases. The CDR3 extends over 17 amino acids. Losses at the gene ends were 5 bases for V and 2 bases for J; bases not matched to a gene: 10. CDR1 is MNHEY and CDR2 is SVGEGT in the germline V gene. The CDR3 DNA follows: TGTGCCAGCAGTCCCCCTCTAGGGACAGGGGACACAGATACGCAGTATTTT. It is translated as CASSPPLGTGDTDTQYF.

In nucleotides, the CDR3 is TGTGCCATCAGTGATCCCAGCCTAAGGGAAAAACTGTTTTTT. Translation: CAISDPSLREKLFF. The chain employs TRBV10-3 and TRBJ1-4; D not resolved. V was cut by 3 bases and J by 8 bases, with 13 bases left in between. This CDR3 comprises 14 residues. CDR1 ENHRY and CDR2 SYGVKD come from the germline V gene.

The V gene is TRBV4-1, the J gene TRBJ1-6; 11 bases match TRBD1. The CDR3 is made up of 16 amino acids. V dropped 0 bases and J dropped 10; count of bases not matched to a gene: 5. Germline V lookup: CDR1 MGHRA, CDR2 YSYEKL. Written as DNA, the CDR3 is TGCGCCAGCAGCCAAGAAATAGGGACAGGGGGGTCACCCCTCCACTTT. It is translated as CASSQEIGTGGSPLHF.

The chain uses TRBV19 and TRBJ2-1, with TRBD2 matching 7 bases. Germline loops: CDR1 LNHDA, CDR2 SQIVND (reference sequence). Trimming cost V 4 bases and J 6 bases; bases outside gene matches: 6. CDR3 length equals 14 residues. The CDR3 nucleotides are TGTGCCAGTAGTAGCGGGGGACCTCTCAATGAGCAGTTCTTC. Translation gives CASSSGGPLNEQFF.

This clone was detected once. The chain joins TRBV5-1 to TRBJ2-2; 7 bases agree with TRBD1. Germline trimming cut 4 bases from V and 6 bases from J; bases unmatched to any gene: 12. The CDR3 runs 16 residues. The germline gives CDR1 SGHRS, CDR2 YFSETQ. This CDR3 reads CASSPLPGQDPGELFF. CDR3 DNA: TGCGCCAGCAGCCCGCTGCCCGGACAGGATCCCGGGGAGCTGTTTTTT. The variable domain in full, completed from reference TRBV5-1 and TRBJ2-2, reads KAGVTQTPRYLIKTRGQQVTLSCSPISGHRSVSWYQQTPGQGLQFLFEYFSETQRNKGNFPGRFSGRQFSNSRSEMNVSTLELGDSALYLCASSPLPGQDPGELFFGEGSRLTVL.

This chain joins TRBV6-1 and TRBJ1-2, with D unclear. The CDR3 is 14 amino acids. Germline CDR1 reads MNHNS; CDR2 reads SASEGT. V lost 0 bases and J lost 13, with 18 bases in between. In DNA, the CDR3 is TGTGCCAGCAGTGAAGCCTTGACATCCGTCTTCTCCACCTTC. This gives the protein CASSEALTSVFSTF.

The V gene is TRBV5-6, the J gene TRBJ2-3; 8 bases match TRBD1. This CDR3 spans 14 amino acids. V was pared by 4 bases and J by 6 bases, with 7 bases of the junction left unmatched. In germline, CDR1 is SGHDT, CDR2 YYEEEE. In DNA, the CDR3 is TGTGCCAGCAGCCTGAGGACAGGGCTGGATACGCAGTATTTT. Its translation is CASSLRTGLDTQYF.

This chain joins TRBV2 and TRBJ2-1; 9 bases match TRBD1. The CDR3 has 14 amino acids. Trimming removed 4 bases from V and 6 bases from J; junction bases left unmatched: 4. CDR1 and CDR2 (germline): SNHLY, FYNNEI. CDR3 in DNA: TGTGCCAGCAGTGGGACAGGGGTAATCAATGAGCAGTTCTTC. Amino acid sequence: CASSGTGVINEQFF.

The chain combines TRBV9 with TRBJ2-2; 8 nucleotides match TRBD1. CDR1 and CDR2 from the germline V gene are SGDLS and YYNGEE. The CDR3 is 15 residues long. Unmatched junction bases numbered 5, after V lost 3 bases and J lost 4 bases. The CDR3 coding sequence is TGTGCCAGCAGCGACCGGACAGGGATCACCGGGGAGCTGTTTTTT. Translating it yields CASSDRTGITGELFF.

The chain carries TRBV12-3 or TRBV12-4 and TRBJ1-1; 7 bases line up with TRBD1. The CDR3 spans 13 residues. The ends lost 6 bases at V and 6 bases at J; junction bases unmatched: 7. CDR3: CASRPGGQAEAFF. The CDR3 region has the DNA TGTGCCAGCAGGCCAGGGGGGCAGGCTGAAGCTTTCTTT.

This rearrangement joins TRBV27 to TRBJ1-6; perhaps TRBD1 as D (5 bases). This CDR3 comprises 14 residues. The germline gives CDR1 MNHEY, CDR2 SMNVEV (reference sequence). Trimming removed 6 bases from V and 10 bases from J, with 16 bases in between. The CDR3, as DNA: TGTGCCAGCAGCTTCCGGGAGGGACGGTCACCCCTCCACTTT. Its protein product is CASSFREGRSPLHF.

There are a few counts of this clone. This chain connects TRBV5-1 to TRBJ2-3; D remains unclear. The V gene's germline CDR1 is SGHRS and CDR2 YFSETQ. Between the trimmed V and J ends, which lost 2 bases and 8 bases, there was a span of 6 bases. This CDR3 is built from 11 residues. DNA of the CDR3: TGCGCCAGCAGCTTTGGCGTTACGCAGTATTTT. This gives the protein CASSFGVTQYF.

Points on this clone: One junction end disagrees with the germline gene, perhaps due to a read error. The CDR3 reads CASGEGLSTDTQYF. The CDR3 nucleotides read TGTGCCAGTGGAGAGGGGCTGAGCACAGATACGCAGTATTTT. The rearrangement uses TRBV12-5 and TRBJ2-3; D possibly matches TRBD1 or TRBD2 (5 bases each). Germline lookup yields CDR1 LGHNT and CDR2 FRNRAP. The CDR3 runs to 14 residues.

The rearrangement uses TRBV29-1 and TRBJ1-1; D may be TRBD1 (5 bases). CDR3 length equals 12 residues. The V gene lost 7 bases and the J gene lost 4 bases, with 13 bases spanning the gap. Germline V CDR1 and CDR2: SQVTM, ANQGSEA. The CDR3: CSARGVATEAFF. The CDR3 nucleotides read TGCAGCGCTCGGGGGGTAGCCACTGAAGCTTTCTTT.